A single sample gave rise to the 27 T cell receptor beta chains below, sequenced in a study of T-cell reconstitution after alpha-beta-depleted transplantation in children (dated by TCRdb to about 2016). Libraries were made using PCR. TCRdb shows the sequencer as Illumina HiSeq 2500. To normalize quantification of the TCRbeta repertoire, the TCR libraries were built with molecular barcoding that relied on unique molecular identifiers. TCRdb ran its own pipeline on the public reads, namely fastp trimming at Q25 and MiXCR clone calling, and kept in-frame beta chains. Records with the same CDR3 protein are collapsed into one entry carrying the most frequent genes and DNA. The sample table holds 420,000 or so distinct CDR3 sequences, of which approximately 11% were seen once. 4.5% to 7% of the sample belongs to the ten largest clones. Sample: PBMCs from the stem cell graft donor, taken from the stem cell graft. Source of these receptors: a human donor who donated a stem cell graft to a child with acute myeloid leukemia.

V is TRBV29-1 and J is TRBJ2-7, with 10 bases that match TRBD1. The CDR3 has 13 residues. V dropped 1 base and J dropped 6; count of bases not matched to a gene: 3. Germline V gives CDR1 SQVTM, CDR2 ANQGSEA. The CDR3 DNA reads as TGCAGCGTTGAAGGGACAGGGGGATTCGAGCAGTACTTC. Its protein product is CSVEGTGGFEQYF.

This clonotype was counted many times. This chain uses TRBV28 with TRBJ1-2; D is uncertain. Per germline, CDR1 MDHEN and CDR2 SYDVKM. The V end was cut by 3 bases, the J end by 7 bases, with 9 bases between. The CDR3 has 12 residues. DNA for the CDR3: TGTGCCAGCAGTTTCTGGGTTCTTGGCTACACCTTC. Protein product: CASSFWVLGYTF.

The sample holds a few counts of this clonotype. CDR3 residues: CASTLPGGPSYEQYV. In DNA form, the CDR3 reads TGTGCCAGCACCCTCCCTGGCGGGCCTTCCTACGAGCAGTACGTC. V gene TRBV28 combines with J gene TRBJ2-7; D possibly corresponds to TRBD2 (5 bases). Germline V lookup: CDR1 MDHEN, CDR2 SYDVKM. This CDR3 region has 15 residues. The germline V and J ends were trimmed by 7 bases and 1 base, with 17 bases remaining between them.

This clonotype was seen only a few times. The rearrangement uses TRBV10-3 and TRBJ2-3, with 12 bases matching TRBD2. Germline V gene lookup returns CDR1 ENHRY and CDR2 SYGVKD. Trimming removed 5 bases from V and 3 bases from J; junction bases left unmatched: 9. This CDR3 comprises 17 residues. The CDR3 reads CAISPRLAGVGTDTQYF. CDR3 sequence (DNA): TGTGCCATCAGTCCCCGACTAGCGGGAGTTGGTACAGATACGCAGTATTTT.

V gene TRBV7-2 combines with J gene TRBJ2-4; maybe TRBD1 (5 bases). Deletions cut 6 bases from V and 5 bases from J, with 14 bases between. Per the germline V gene, CDR1 is SGHTA and CDR2 is FQGNSA. The CDR3 spans 14 residues. CDR3 residues: CASRKTATENIQYF. CDR3 coding DNA: TGTGCCAGCAGAAAGACAGCGACAGAAAACATTCAGTACTTC.

This clonotype was counted at least ten times. In DNA, the CDR3 is TGTGCCAGCAGTATACAGGGGTTCAACGAGCAGTACGTC. Protein product: CASSIQGFNEQYV. This chain uses TRBV2 with TRBJ2-7; TRBD1 agrees at 7 bases. Germline values: CDR1 SNHLY, CDR2 FYNNEI. Losses at the gene ends were 5 bases for V and 5 bases for J; bases not matched to a gene: 6. The CDR3 sequence is 13 residues long.

This clonotype has just a few counts. V and J are TRBV2 and TRBJ1-2; unclear D gene. Germline V gene sequence: CDR1 SNHLY, CDR2 FYNNEI. V was shortened by 3 bases and J by 0 bases, with 5 bases between the two germline ends. This CDR3 spans 13 amino acids. The CDR3 sequence is CASSEQPNYGYTF. The CDR3 nucleotides are TGTGCCAGCAGTGAGCAACCTAACTATGGCTACACCTTC.

This clonotype was detected only a few times. The V gene is TRBV9, the J gene TRBJ2-5, with 10 positions matching TRBD2. Looked up from germline, CDR1 is SGDLS and CDR2 is YYNGEE. The V and J ends lost 0 bases and 5 bases, in that order; junction bases with no gene match: 10. This CDR3 region has 17 residues. For the CDR3, the DNA is TGTGCCAGCAGCGTAGAGTCTAGCGGGAGCCCAATTGAGACCCAGTACTTC. Protein product: CASSVESSGSPIETQYF. The full variable domain, its missing parts supplied by reference TRBV9 and TRBJ2-5, is DSGVTQTPKHLITATGQRVTLRCSPRSGDLSVYWYQQSLDQGLQFLIQYYNGEERAKGNILERFSAQQFPDLHSELNLSSLELGDSALYFCASSVESSGSPIETQYFGPGTRLLVL.

The genes are TRBV27 and TRBJ1-1; 8 bases are a match to TRBD1. Germline trimming cut 5 bases from V and 1 base from J; bases unmatched to any gene: 3. This CDR3 comprises 14 residues. CDR1 and CDR2 from the germline V gene are MNHEY and SMNVEV (reference sequence). The CDR3 bases are TGTGCCAGCAGTGCGACAGGGGAGAACACTGAAGCTTTCTTT. It encodes CASSATGENTEAFF.

J is TRBJ2-2 and V is TRBV20-1; D ambiguous. The germline CDR1 and CDR2 sequences are DFQATT and SNEGSKA (reference sequence). V lost 1 base and J 4 bases, leaving 16 bases between the germline ends. The CDR3 runs to 16 residues. Written as DNA, the CDR3 is TGCAGTGCTAGAGCTCCTCCTAGTAGTCCCACCGGGGAGCTGTTTTTT. This translates into CSARAPPSSPTGELFF.

This clonotype was seen more than once but under ten times. The chain carries TRBV6-1 and TRBJ2-6, with a possible D match to TRBD2 (5 bases). V gave up 5 bases and J gave up 0 bases, with 11 bases separating them. The germline gives CDR1 MNHNS, CDR2 SASEGT. The CDR3 length is 16 residues. The DNA for the CDR3 is TGTGCCAGCAGTAAGACCGGGATCTCTGGGGCCAACGTCCTGACTTTC. Amino acid sequence: CASSKTGISGANVLTF.

This chain connects TRBV5-1 to TRBJ1-1; 7 positions match TRBD1. The CDR3 has 15 amino acids. Germline V gene lookup returns CDR1 SGHRS and CDR2 YFSETQ. With V trimmed by 0 bases and J by 3 bases, 5 bases remained unmatched. In DNA form, the CDR3 reads TGCGCCAGCAGCTTGGGACAGGGAAGGGACACTGAAGCTTTCTTT. Protein sequence: CASSLGQGRDTEAFF.

This clonotype turned up a few times. The chain combines TRBV27 with TRBJ1-5; D call uncertain. Germline V CDR1 and CDR2: MNHEY, SMNVEV (reference sequence). The CDR3 consists of 17 residues. The V and J ends lost 1 base and 0 bases respectively, with 13 bases between them. CDR3: CASSLYGGGNSNQPQHF. The DNA for the CDR3 is TGTGCCAGCAGTTTATACGGAGGAGGTAATAGCAATCAGCCCCAGCATTTT.

This clonotype was found a few times. The rearrangement joins TRBV5-1 to TRBJ1-2; 10 bases line up with TRBD1. The trim removed 0 bases at V and 4 bases at J, leaving 6 bases unmatched. The CDR3 has 16 residues. Germline V CDR1 and CDR2: SGHRS, YFSETQ. The CDR3 bases are TGCGCCAGCAGCTTGGGCGACAGGGGGCCCTCCTATGGCTACACCTTC. Translated: CASSLGDRGPSYGYTF.

This sequence joins TRBV4-1 and TRBJ2-7; 10 bases map to TRBD2. V was clipped by 2 bases and J by 4 bases; unmatched bases: 5. The length of the CDR3 is 15 residues. From germline, CDR1 is MGHRA and CDR2 YSYEKL. The CDR3 DNA reads as TGCGCCAGCAGCCAAAAGCGGGAGGGCTGGTACGAGCAGTACTTC. Residues: CASSQKREGWYEQYF.

The chain uses TRBV20-1 and TRBJ2-3, with 7 bases matching TRBD2. Germline CDR1 reads DFQATT; CDR2 reads SNEGSKA (reference sequence). CDR3 length: 13 residues. V was pared by 6 bases and J by 4 bases, with 7 bases of the junction left unmatched. Here the CDR3 DNA reads TGCAGTGCCGAGCCCGGGGGGTCAGATACGCAGTATTTT. Protein sequence: CSAEPGGSDTQYF.

J is TRBJ1-6 and V is TRBV12-3 or TRBV12-4; 7 nucleotides align to TRBD1. CDR3 size: 14 residues. V shed 6 bases and J 6 bases; nucleotides not matched to a gene: 5. The CDR3 nucleotides are TGTGCCAGCAGCCGCGGGACAGTTAATTCACCCCTCCACTTT. The encoded protein is CASSRGTVNSPLHF.

In this sample, this clonotype turned up many times. The chain combines TRBV12-3 or TRBV12-4 with TRBJ1-2; the match to TRBD1 covers 7 bases. J was trimmed by 3 bases and V by 6 bases; bases with no gene match: 10. This CDR3 has 15 residues. The CDR3 DNA sequence: TGTGCCAGCAGCCAACCAGGGGGAAAGGACTATGGCTACACCTTC. It translates to CASSQPGGKDYGYTF.

The rearrangement joins TRBV29-1 to TRBJ2-3; D might be TRBD2 (6 bases). CDR1 is SQVTM, CDR2 ANQGSEA, per germline. The CDR3 has 12 residues. V dropped 2 bases and J dropped 6 bases, with 9 bases sitting between them. The CDR3 protein is CSVESGEDTQYF. CDR3 sequence (DNA): TGCAGCGTTGAATCGGGGGAGGATACGCAGTATTTT.

This clonotype was counted at least ten times. The chain employs TRBV6-5 and TRBJ2-1, with 13 bases that match TRBD2. The J segment lost 8 bases and the V segment lost 6 bases, leaving 7 bases of the junction unmatched. Germline V gene lookup returns CDR1 MNHEY and CDR2 SVGAGI. The CDR3 runs 15 residues. CDR3 residues: CASRLLAGGSDEQFF. CDR3 sequence (DNA): TGTGCCAGCAGGTTACTAGCGGGAGGGTCCGATGAGCAGTTCTTC.

In this sample, this clonotype turned up a few times. This chain uses TRBV5-1 with TRBJ1-2; TRBD1 might be the D (5 bases). The CDR3 extends over 14 amino acids. The germline gives CDR1 SGHRS, CDR2 YFSETQ. Deletions cut 3 bases from V and 6 bases from J, with 15 bases between. CDR3 DNA sequence: TGCGCCAGCAGCTCGGCGGACACTTTCGATGGCTACACCTTC. Encoded protein: CASSSADTFDGYTF.

The chain combines TRBV7-9 with TRBJ2-1, with 7 positions matching TRBD1. Germline trimming cut 6 bases from V and 5 bases from J; bases unmatched to any gene: 13. Germline CDR1 SEHNR, CDR2 FQNEAQ (reference sequence). The CDR3 has 16 residues. The DNA for the CDR3 is TGTGCCAGCAGAGGTATTCCGGGACAGCAAAACAATGAGCAGTTCTTC. It is translated as CASRGIPGQQNNEQFF.

The V and J genes are TRBV5-1 and TRBJ2-5; TRBD2 agrees at 8 bases. Germline V gene sequence: CDR1 SGHRS, CDR2 YFSETQ. The length of the CDR3 is 15 residues. The ends lost 1 base at V and 0 bases at J; junction bases unmatched: 2. The CDR3 DNA reads TGCGCCAGCAGCTTGACGGGAGGGAACCAAGAGACCCAGTACTTC. Protein product: CASSLTGGNQETQYF.

This clonotype was detected a few times. The rearrangement joins TRBV5-1 to TRBJ2-4; D uncertain. CDR3 length equals 16 residues. Trimming removed 0 bases at V and 0 bases at J, with 10 bases between. Germline loops: CDR1 SGHRS, CDR2 YFSETQ. The CDR3, as DNA: TGCGCCAGCAGCTTGGTGGCAGGTGGAGCCAAAAACATTCAGTACTTC. Its protein product is CASSLVAGGAKNIQYF.

The chain carries TRBV15 and TRBJ2-3, with D unclear. CDR1 LNHNV and CDR2 YYDKDF come from the germline V gene (reference sequence). There are 16 residues in the CDR3. V gave up 1 base and J gave up 0 bases, with 11 bases separating them. In nucleotides, the CDR3 is TGTGCCACCAGCAGAGTAGCTGCACCTAGCACAGATACGCAGTATTTT. As protein: CATSRVAAPSTDTQYF. Supplemented by reference TRBV15 and TRBJ2-3, the full variable domain reads DAMVIQNPRYQVTQFGKPVTLSCSQTLNHNVMYWYQQKSSQAPKLLFHYYDKDFNNEADTPDNFQSRRPNTSFCFLDIRSPGLGDTAMYLCATSRVAAPSTDTQYFGPGTRLTVL.

The V gene is TRBV12-3 or TRBV12-4, the J gene TRBJ1-2, with 7 positions matching TRBD1. This CDR3 comprises 15 residues. Germline trimming cut 5 bases from V and 2 bases from J; bases unmatched to any gene: 8. The CDR3 DNA reads as TGTGCCAGCAGTCCAGACAGGGTCAACAACTATGGCTACACCTTC. Its translation is CASSPDRVNNYGYTF.

This clonotype was found a few times. This chain joins TRBV2 and TRBJ2-1; a weak D match, TRBD1 (5 bases). The CDR3 has 14 amino acids. V was trimmed by 6 bases and J by 0 bases, leaving 9 bases between them. In germline, CDR1 is SNHLY, CDR2 FYNNEI. The CDR3 sequence: CASRADSSYNEQFF. The CDR3 DNA reads as TGTGCCAGCAGGGCAGACAGCTCCTACAATGAGCAGTTCTTC.